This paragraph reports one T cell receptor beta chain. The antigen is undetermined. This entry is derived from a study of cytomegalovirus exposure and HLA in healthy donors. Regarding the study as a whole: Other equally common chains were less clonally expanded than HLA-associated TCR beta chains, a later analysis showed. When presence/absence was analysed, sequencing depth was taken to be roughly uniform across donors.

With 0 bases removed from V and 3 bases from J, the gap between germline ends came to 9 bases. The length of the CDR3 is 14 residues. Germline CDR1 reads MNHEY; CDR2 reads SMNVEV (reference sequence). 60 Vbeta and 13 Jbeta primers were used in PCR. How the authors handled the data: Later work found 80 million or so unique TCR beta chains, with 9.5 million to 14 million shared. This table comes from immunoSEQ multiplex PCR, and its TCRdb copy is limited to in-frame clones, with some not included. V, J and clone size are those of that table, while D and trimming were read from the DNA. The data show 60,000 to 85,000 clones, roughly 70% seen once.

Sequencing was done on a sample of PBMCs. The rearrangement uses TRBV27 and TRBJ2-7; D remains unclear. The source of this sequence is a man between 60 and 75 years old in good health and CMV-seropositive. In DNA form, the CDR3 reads TGTGCCAGCAGTTTATCACAATCATTCTACGAGCAGTACTTC. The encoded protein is CASSLSQSFYEQYF.